This T cell receptor beta chain was captured in a study of blood T cell repertoires in COVID-19. Libraries were prepared by immunoSEQ multiplex PCR; TCRdb keeps only in-frame clonotypes and omits some of them. This table holds approximately 230,000 clones, 70% to 85% found once. J was trimmed by 9 bases and V by 5 bases; bases with no gene match: 8. Germline V gene sequence: CDR1 SGHNT, CDR2 YENEEA. The CDR3 covers 14 residues. This TCR was recovered from a man older than 75 with acute or convalescent COVID-19. The gene calls are TRBV11-3 and TRBJ2-1; 9 nucleotides align to TRBD2. The sequencing sample was made of peripheral blood. Written as DNA, the CDR3 is TGTGCCAGCAGCCTCGGCGGGAGGGCCGGTGAGCAGTTCTTC. It yields the protein CASSLGGRAGEQFF. The variable domain in full, with the rest retrieved from reference TRBV11-3 and TRBJ2-1, is EAGVVQSPRYKIIEKKQPVAFWCNPISGHNTLYWYLQNLGQGPELLIRYENEEAVDDSQLPKDRFSAERLKGVDSTLKIQPAELGDSAVYLCASSLGGRAGEQFFGPGTRLTVL.